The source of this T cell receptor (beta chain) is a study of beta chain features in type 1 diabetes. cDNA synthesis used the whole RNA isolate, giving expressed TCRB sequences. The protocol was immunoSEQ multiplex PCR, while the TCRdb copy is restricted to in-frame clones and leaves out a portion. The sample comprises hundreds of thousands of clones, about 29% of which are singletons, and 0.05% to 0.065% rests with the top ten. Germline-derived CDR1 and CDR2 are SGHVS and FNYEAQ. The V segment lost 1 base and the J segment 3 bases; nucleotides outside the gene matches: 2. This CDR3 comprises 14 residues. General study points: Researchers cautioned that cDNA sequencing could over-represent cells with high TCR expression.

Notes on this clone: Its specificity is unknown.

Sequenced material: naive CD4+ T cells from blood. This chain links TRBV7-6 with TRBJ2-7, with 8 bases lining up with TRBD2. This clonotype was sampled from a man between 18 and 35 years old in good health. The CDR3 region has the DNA TGTGCCAGCAGCTTAGTGGCGGGAGGCTACGAGCAGTACTTC. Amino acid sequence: CASSLVAGGYEQYF.